These T cell receptor beta chains were read from a single sample in a study of blood T cell repertoires in COVID-19. This table comes from immunoSEQ multiplex PCR, and its TCRdb copy is limited to in-frame clones, with some not included. The data hold some 49,000 clones, with about four fifths observed a single time. Material for sequencing was peripheral blood. Source of these receptors: an elderly woman with COVID-19, enrolled during active disease. Each CDR3 is given without its conserved first and last residue. A D gene is named only where the DNA matches it firmly. Rows may omit the clone size; those that give it use once, few, many or a size class.

v_gene	abundance	j_gene	d_gene	CDR3aa
TRBV3-1/TRBV3-2	NA	TRBJ1-2	NA	ASSPGTFHGYT
TRBV18	once	TRBJ1-2	NA	ASSPGRNRDNYGYT
TRBV6-6	NA	TRBJ2-4	TRBD2	ASRLAGLAGENIQY
TRBV4-1	few	TRBJ1-1	TRBD1	ASSQDATGDPEAF
TRBV11-2	NA	TRBJ2-2	TRBD2	ASSLGLAGVRTGELF
TRBV7-2	NA	TRBJ2-7	NA	ASSSGTVVYEQY
TRBV15	NA	TRBJ2-7	NA	ATSDPTNAYEQY
TRBV28	NA	TRBJ1-2	NA	ASSLPQKIYGYT
TRBV25-1	NA	TRBJ2-2	NA	ASSNGAAGELF
TRBV30	once	TRBJ2-3	TRBD1	ACPRGDRSSTDTQY
TRBV30	NA	TRBJ1-2	NA	AWSPTGWDGYT
TRBV6-5	NA	TRBJ2-5	TRBD2	ASSPGLAFETQY
TRBV5-1	NA	TRBJ2-1	NA	ASSLDGGPNEQF
TRBV24-1	once	TRBJ2-1	TRBD2	ATSDETSGNHYNEQF
TRBV7-3	NA	TRBJ2-1	TRBD2	ASSSAGVPGHEQF
TRBV28	NA	TRBJ2-3	TRBD2	ASMGLAGITWQY
TRBV11-2	NA	TRBJ1-4	NA	ASSSTADNEKLF
TRBV10-1	NA	TRBJ2-5	NA	ASSRQVQETQY
TRBV5-1	NA	TRBJ1-4	TRBD1	ASRRTGATEKLF
TRBV28	NA	TRBJ1-5	NA	ASRGGFSNQPQH
TRBV7-6	NA	TRBJ2-1	NA	ASSAISGVEQF
TRBV10-1	NA	TRBJ2-3	TRBD1	ASSEKIRQGRTDTQY
TRBV7-3	NA	TRBJ2-2	TRBD1	ASSLQQQGTGELF
TRBV28	NA	TRBJ1-6	TRBD1	ASSSSAPAPGQRSSYNSPLH
TRBV3-1/TRBV3-2	NA	TRBJ1-1	TRBD1	ASSPQGAGEAF
TRBV6-5	NA	TRBJ2-1	NA	ASNPGQTYNEQF
TRBV29-1	NA	TRBJ2-1	NA	SVGPFNEQF
TRBV12-3/TRBV12-4	NA	TRBJ1-4	NA	ASSSGVGEKLF
TRBV6-5	NA	TRBJ1-6	NA	ASSYEAASTPLH
TRBV29-1	NA	TRBJ2-6	NA	SVPAGTGANVLT
TRBV27	NA	TRBJ2-1	NA	ASAQVAPSYNEQF
TRBV6-5	NA	TRBJ2-7	NA	ATNSLDEQY
TRBV29-1	NA	TRBJ2-1	NA	SVADRSKSNEQF
TRBV7-3	NA	TRBJ1-1	NA	ASSSNPNTEAF
TRBV11-2	NA	TRBJ2-1	NA	ASSLDRPSGGEQF
TRBV18	NA	TRBJ2-5	TRBD2	ASSTGLQETQY
TRBV10-2	NA	TRBJ2-3	NA	ASSELSDTQY
TRBV7-3	NA	TRBJ2-1	TRBD2	ASSFWTSGHNEQF
TRBV5-1	few	TRBJ1-2	NA	ASSLESGDGYT
TRBV7-9	NA	TRBJ2-5	NA	ASTNRTMVTQY
TRBV28	NA	TRBJ2-7	NA	ASRLIGSLNEQY
TRBV2	NA	TRBJ2-2	NA	ASSRQGKNTGELF
TRBV9	NA	TRBJ1-3	TRBD1	ASSVGQANSGNTIY
TRBV4-1	NA	TRBJ2-5	TRBD2	ASSSKIAGGPVQETQY